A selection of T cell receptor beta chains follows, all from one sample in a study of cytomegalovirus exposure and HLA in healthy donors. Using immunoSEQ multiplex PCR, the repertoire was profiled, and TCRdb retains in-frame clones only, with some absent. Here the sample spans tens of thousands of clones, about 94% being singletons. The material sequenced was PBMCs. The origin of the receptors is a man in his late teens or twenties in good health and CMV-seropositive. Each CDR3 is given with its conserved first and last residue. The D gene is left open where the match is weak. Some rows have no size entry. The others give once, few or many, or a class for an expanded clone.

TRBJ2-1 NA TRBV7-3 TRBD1 TGTGCCAGCAGCGCGGACAAGGGGGCGTTCAATGAGCAGTTCTTC CASSADKGAFNEQFF
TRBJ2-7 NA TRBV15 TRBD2 TGTGCCACCAGCAGAGATCACGGGGGGAGCGAGCAGTACTTC CATSRDHGGSEQYF
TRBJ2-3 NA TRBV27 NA TGTGCCAGCAGTTTACAAGCCACAGATACGCAGTATTTT CASSLQATDTQYF
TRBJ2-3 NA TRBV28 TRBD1 TGTGCCAGCACAGGGGCCAGGGGGTCTTTCACAGATACGCAGTATTTT CASTGARGSFTDTQYF
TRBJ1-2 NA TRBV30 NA TGTGCCTGGAGTGTAGTCGGGGATCCAGGGGCCACCTTC CAWSVVGDPGATF
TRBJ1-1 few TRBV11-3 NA TGTGCCAGCAGCTTACAGAACACTGAAGCTTTCTTT CASSLQNTEAFF
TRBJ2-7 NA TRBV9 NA TGTGCCAGCAGCGTCAGTCGGGGTGGAGAGCAGTACTTC CASSVSRGGEQYF
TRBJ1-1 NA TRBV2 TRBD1 TGTGCCAGGGGTCCCACCGACAGGGACTACACTGAAGCTTTCTTT CARGPTDRDYTEAFF
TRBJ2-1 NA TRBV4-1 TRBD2 TGCGCCAGCAGCCAAGATTTCGGGGGGAGCTCCTACAATGAGCAGTTCTTC CASSQDFGGSSYNEQFF
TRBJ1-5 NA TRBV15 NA TGTGCCACCAGCGCACAGCAGTATCAGCCCCAGCATTTT CATSAQQYQPQHF
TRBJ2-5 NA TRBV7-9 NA TGTGCCAGCAGCTTAGGGTATGGGGAGCAGACCCAGTACTTC CASSLGYGEQTQYF
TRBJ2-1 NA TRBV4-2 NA TGTGCCAGCAGCCAAGCAGGGGCGGGGGATTACAATGAGCAGTTCTTC CASSQAGAGDYNEQFF